Each of the 16 T cell receptor beta chains below was sequenced from the same sample in a study of T cells after yellow fever vaccination. TCRdb re-analysed the 5' RACE reads in MiXCR, keeping a single row per CDR3 protein. The sample includes approximately 93,000 distinct CDR3 sequences, roughly 5.2% of them seen just once. Sequenced material: CD8+ T cells sorted from PBMCs, taken 10 days after the yellow fever booster vaccination. The source of these receptors is a man between 18 and 35 years old who received the YFV17D yellow fever vaccine.

V usage is TRBV6-6 and J usage is TRBJ1-1, with a tentative D call TRBD1 (5 bases). Germline V gene data show CDR1 as MNHNY and CDR2 as SVGAGI (reference sequence). This CDR3 spans 15 amino acids. The V gene lost 6 bases and the J gene lost 4 bases, with 18 bases spanning the gap. CDR3 sequence: CASSPVRPGGTEAFF. The CDR3 DNA reads TGTGCCAGCAGCCCCGTTCGCCCTGGGGGCACTGAAGCTTTCTTT.

The genes are TRBV19 and TRBJ1-5, with D possibly TRBD1 on 6 matching bases. From germline, CDR1 is LNHDA and CDR2 SQIVND (reference sequence). This CDR3 comprises 14 residues. The ends were cut back, 7 bases at V and 0 bases at J, with 10 bases in the middle. As DNA, the CDR3 is TGTGCCAGTACCCACAGGGTTAGCAATCAGCCCCAGCATTTT. It encodes CASTHRVSNQPQHF. The whole variable domain, filled in from reference TRBV19 and TRBJ1-5, reads DGGITQSPKYLFRKEGQNVTLSCEQNLNHDAMYWYRQDPGQGLRLIYYSQIVNDFQKGDIAEGYSVSREKKESFPLTVTSAQKNPTAFYLCASTHRVSNQPQHFGDGTRLSIL.

This clonotype was seen a handful of times. The V gene is TRBV5-6, the J gene TRBJ2-7; D tentatively fits TRBD1 or TRBD2 (6 bases each). CDR1 SGHDT and CDR2 YYEEEE come from the germline V gene. The CDR3 loop spans 12 amino acids. Trimming took off 10 bases at V and 6 bases at J, with 17 bases between the two ends. The CDR3 coding sequence is TGTGCCTCTTCCGCAGGGGACTTCGAGCAGTACTTC. It is translated as CASSAGDFEQYF.

About this clonotype: The germline gene is not matched at one end of the junction; a read error may be the cause. The CDR3 spells CAGSSRGGTDSQYF. In DNA, the CDR3 is TGTGCCGGCAGCTCGCGGGGGGGCACAGATTCGCAGTATTTT. The chain couples TRBV7-9 to TRBJ2-3; TRBD2 agrees at 9 bases. Germline V gives CDR1 SEHNR, CDR2 FQNEAQ (reference sequence). This CDR3 spans 14 amino acids. Based on the CDR3 plus reference TRBV7-9 and TRBJ2-3, the full variable domain is DTGVSQNPRHKITKRGQNVTFRCDPISEHNRLYWYRQTLGQGPEFLTYFQNEAQLEKSRLLSDRFSAERPKGSFSTLEIQRTEQGDSAMYLCAGSSRGGTDSQYFGPGTRLTVL.

This clonotype was seen repeatedly, ten times or more. V usage is TRBV29-1 and J usage is TRBJ2-5, with a possible D match to TRBD2 (5 bases). V was shortened by 0 bases and J by 5 bases, with 16 bases between the two germline ends. The CDR3 contains 15 residues. CDR1 is SQVTM and CDR2 is ANQGSEA in the germline V gene. The CDR3, as DNA: TGCAGCGTTGAAGATCGAGGGCAGCACTTGGAGACCCAGTACTTC. Translation: CSVEDRGQHLETQYF.

This clonotype was counted many times. The chain combines TRBV10-3 with TRBJ2-5; TRBD1 or TRBD2 may be the D gene (5 bases each). Germline assignment: CDR1 ENHRY and CDR2 SYGVKD. V was cut by 3 bases and J by 5 bases, with 19 bases left in between. The CDR3 is 16 amino acids. The CDR3 spells CAISDVRGLTGETQYF. The CDR3 coding sequence is TGTGCCATCAGTGATGTCCGGGGCCTGACGGGGGAGACCCAGTACTTC.

The table lists this clonotype with a few counts. This sequence joins TRBV7-9 and TRBJ2-5; no firm D call. This CDR3 spans 12 amino acids. Germline lookup yields CDR1 SEHNR and CDR2 FQNEAQ (reference sequence). The V and J ends lost 7 bases and 4 bases respectively, with 10 bases between them. The CDR3 is CASTLPTETQYF. The CDR3 DNA reads TGTGCCAGCACCCTCCCCACAGAGACCCAGTACTTC.

The genes are TRBV7-9 and TRBJ1-6; perhaps TRBD1 as D (5 bases). CDR3 length: 15 residues. CDR1 SEHNR and CDR2 FQNEAQ come from the germline V gene (reference sequence). V gave up 0 bases and J gave up 9 bases, with 12 bases separating them. The CDR3 sequence is CASSLAAAGGSPLHF. CDR3 DNA: TGTGCCAGCAGCTTAGCGGCAGCTGGGGGTTCACCCCTCCACTTT.

This clonotype was counted ten times or more. The rearrangement joins TRBV12-5 to TRBJ2-7; 7 nucleotides line up with TRBD2. This CDR3 has 15 residues. Germline assignment: CDR1 LGHNT and CDR2 FRNRAP. The V segment lost 0 bases and the J segment 3 bases; nucleotides outside the gene matches: 5. The CDR3 spells CASGLVGRGDYEQYF. The CDR3 nucleotides read TGTGCTAGTGGTTTGGTAGGACGGGGGGACTACGAGCAGTACTTC.

This clonotype was observed a few times. This rearrangement joins TRBV24-1 to TRBJ2-1; a possible D gene is TRBD1 (8 bases). Germline CDR1 reads KGHDR; CDR2 reads SFDVKD. The CDR3 covers 17 residues. V lost 4 bases to trimming and J lost 5 bases, with 20 bases between them. CDR3: CATSDPGTTGGNNEQFF. The CDR3 coding sequence is TGTGCCACCAGTGACCCGGGGACTACAGGGGGGAACAATGAGCAGTTCTTC.

The sample holds a few counts of this clonotype. The rearrangement uses TRBV7-8 and TRBJ2-1; D is perhaps TRBD1 or TRBD2 (6 bases each). Germline V gene data show CDR1 as SGHVS and CDR2 as FQNEAQ. V lost 0 bases and J lost 0, with 18 bases in between. The CDR3 length is 19 residues. The DNA of the CDR3 is TGTGCCAGCAGCTTAGCGCTTTGGGGGGCACAGAGCTCCTACAATGAGCAGTTCTTC. Translation gives CASSLALWGAQSSYNEQFF.

This clonotype has only a few counts. The chain couples TRBV7-3 to TRBJ2-2; D gene ambiguous. V lost 5 bases to trimming and J lost 5 bases, with 9 bases between them. From germline, CDR1 is SGHTA and CDR2 FQGTGA. CDR3 length equals 13 residues. The CDR3 bases are TGTGCCAGCAGCCCAGTTGGAACCGGGGAGCTGTTTTTT. Its protein is CASSPVGTGELFF.

This clonotype occurred a few times. The gene calls are TRBV6-5 and TRBJ2-1, with 7 bases fitting TRBD1. Looked up from germline, CDR1 is MNHEY and CDR2 is SVGAGI. J was trimmed by 2 bases and V by 5 bases; bases with no gene match: 6. The CDR3 spans 15 residues. Here the CDR3 DNA reads TGTGCCAGCAGTATCCGGGACAGTGCCTACAATGAGCAGTTCTTC. Translated: CASSIRDSAYNEQFF.

This clonotype turned up a few times. The chain has TRBV11-2 and TRBJ2-3; perhaps TRBD2 as D (7 bases). Per germline, CDR1 SGHAT and CDR2 FQNNGV. This CDR3 has 16 residues. V was shortened by 5 bases and J by 0 bases, with 15 bases between the two germline ends. The CDR3 loop reads CASSHGGGLSTDTQYF. CDR3 DNA: TGTGCCAGCAGCCACGGCGGGGGCCTTAGCACAGATACGCAGTATTTT.

This clonotype was picked up a small number of times. CDR3 coding DNA: TGTGCCAGCAGCGCATCTGAGACGGACTGGGAGCAGTTCTTC. This codes for CASSASETDWEQFF. The chain joins TRBV4-2 to TRBJ2-1; tentative D call: TRBD2 (5 bases). The germline gives CDR1 LGHNA, CDR2 YNFKEQ. V was clipped by 5 bases and J by 10 bases, with 18 bases between them. This CDR3 is built from 14 residues.

DNA for the CDR3: TGTGCCAGCAGCTACAGGGGTGAAAACACTGAAGCTTTCTTT. It encodes CASSYRGENTEAFF. The V and J genes are TRBV27 and TRBJ1-1; the match to TRBD1 covers 7 bases. In germline, CDR1 is MNHEY, CDR2 SMNVEV (reference sequence). Losses at the gene ends were 6 bases for V and 2 bases for J; bases not matched to a gene: 6. This CDR3 spans 14 amino acids.